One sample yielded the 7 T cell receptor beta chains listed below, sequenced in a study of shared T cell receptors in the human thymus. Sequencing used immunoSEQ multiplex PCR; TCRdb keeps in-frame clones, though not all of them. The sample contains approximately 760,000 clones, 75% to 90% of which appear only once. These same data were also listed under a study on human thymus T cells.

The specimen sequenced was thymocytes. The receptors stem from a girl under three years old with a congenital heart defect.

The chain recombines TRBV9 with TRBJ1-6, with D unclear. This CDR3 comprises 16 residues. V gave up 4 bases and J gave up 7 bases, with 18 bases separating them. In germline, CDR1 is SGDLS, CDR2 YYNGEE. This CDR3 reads CASSHLGGLGNSPLHF. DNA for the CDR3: TGTGCCAGCAGCCACCTGGGAGGATTAGGAAATTCACCCCTCCACTTT.

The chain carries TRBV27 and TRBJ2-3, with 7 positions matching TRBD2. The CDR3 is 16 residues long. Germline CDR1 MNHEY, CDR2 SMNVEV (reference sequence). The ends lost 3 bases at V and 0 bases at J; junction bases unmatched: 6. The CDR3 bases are TGTGCCAGCAGTTTTGTGCGGGGGAAAAGCACAGATACGCAGTATTTT. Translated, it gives CASSFVRGKSTDTQYF.

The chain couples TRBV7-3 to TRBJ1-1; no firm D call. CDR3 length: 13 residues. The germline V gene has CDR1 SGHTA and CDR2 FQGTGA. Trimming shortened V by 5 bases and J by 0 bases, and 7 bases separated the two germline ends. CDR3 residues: CASSRHLNTEAFF. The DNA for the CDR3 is TGTGCCAGCAGCCGACACCTGAACACTGAAGCTTTCTTT.

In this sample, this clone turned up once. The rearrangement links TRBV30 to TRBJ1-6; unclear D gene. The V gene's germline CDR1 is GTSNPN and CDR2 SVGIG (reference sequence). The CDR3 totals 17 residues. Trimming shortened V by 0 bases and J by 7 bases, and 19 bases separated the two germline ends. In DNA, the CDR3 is TGTGCCTGGAGTGTAGATGGGCAGGAATCTCCGAATTCACCCCTCCACTTT. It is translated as CAWSVDGQESPNSPLHF.

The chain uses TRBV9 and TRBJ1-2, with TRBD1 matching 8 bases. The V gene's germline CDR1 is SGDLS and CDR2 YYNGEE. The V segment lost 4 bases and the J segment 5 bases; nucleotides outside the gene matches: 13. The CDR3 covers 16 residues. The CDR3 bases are TGTGCCAGCAGCAACGAGACAGGGGAGTGCGGTTATGGCTACACCTTC. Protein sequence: CASSNETGECGYGYTF.

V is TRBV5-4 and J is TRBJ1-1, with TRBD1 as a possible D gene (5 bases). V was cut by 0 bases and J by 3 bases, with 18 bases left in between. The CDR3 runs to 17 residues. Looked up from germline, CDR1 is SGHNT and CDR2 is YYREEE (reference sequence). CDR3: CASSLAKPGVAHTEAFF. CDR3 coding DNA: TGTGCCAGCAGCTTGGCCAAACCGGGGGTTGCGCACACTGAAGCTTTCTTT.

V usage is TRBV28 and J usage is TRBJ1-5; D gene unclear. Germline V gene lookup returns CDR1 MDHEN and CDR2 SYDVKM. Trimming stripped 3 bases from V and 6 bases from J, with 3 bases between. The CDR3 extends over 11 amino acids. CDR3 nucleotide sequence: TGTGCCAGCAGTTTCGGTCAGCCCCAGCATTTT. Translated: CASSFGQPQHF.